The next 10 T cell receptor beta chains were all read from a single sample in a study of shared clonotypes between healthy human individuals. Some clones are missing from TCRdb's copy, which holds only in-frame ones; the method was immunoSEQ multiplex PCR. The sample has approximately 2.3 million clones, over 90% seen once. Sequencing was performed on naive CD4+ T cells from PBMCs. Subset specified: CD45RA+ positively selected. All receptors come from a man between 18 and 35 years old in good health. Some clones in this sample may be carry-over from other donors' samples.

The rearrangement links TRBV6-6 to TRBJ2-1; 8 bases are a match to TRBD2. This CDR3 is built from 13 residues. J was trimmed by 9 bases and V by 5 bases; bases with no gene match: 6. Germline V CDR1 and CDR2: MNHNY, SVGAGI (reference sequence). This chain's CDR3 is CASSPSGSGEQFF. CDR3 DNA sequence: TGTGCCAGCAGTCCCAGCGGGAGTGGTGAGCAGTTCTTC.

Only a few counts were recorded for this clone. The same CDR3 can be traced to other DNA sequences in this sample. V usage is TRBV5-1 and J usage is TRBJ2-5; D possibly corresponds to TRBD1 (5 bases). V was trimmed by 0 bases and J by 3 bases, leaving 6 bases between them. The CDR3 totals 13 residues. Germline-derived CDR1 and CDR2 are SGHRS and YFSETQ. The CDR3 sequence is CASSLVGEETQYF. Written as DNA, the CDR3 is TGCGCCAGCAGCTTGGTAGGGGAAGAGACCCAGTACTTC.

CDR3 sequence: CASSPTPRTLYEQYF. The CDR3, as DNA: TGTGCCAGCAGTCCGACCCCGAGGACCCTCTACGAGCAGTACTTC. The rearrangement uses TRBV27 and TRBJ2-7, with unresolved D. Germline V CDR1 and CDR2: MNHEY, SMNVEV (reference sequence). Trimming left V 5 bases short and J 3 bases short, with 17 bases between. The length of the CDR3 is 15 residues.

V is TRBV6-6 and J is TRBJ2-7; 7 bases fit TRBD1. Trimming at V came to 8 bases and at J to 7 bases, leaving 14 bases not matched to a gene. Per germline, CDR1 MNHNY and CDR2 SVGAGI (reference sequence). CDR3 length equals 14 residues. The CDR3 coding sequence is TGTGCCAGCGGGCCGGGACAGAGGATGGGGGAGCAGTACTTC. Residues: CASGPGQRMGEQYF.

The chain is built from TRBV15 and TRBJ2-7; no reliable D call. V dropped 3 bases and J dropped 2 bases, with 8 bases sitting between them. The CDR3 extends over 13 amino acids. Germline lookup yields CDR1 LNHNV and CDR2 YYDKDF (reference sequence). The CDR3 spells CATSRSVPYEQYF. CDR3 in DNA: TGTGCCACCAGCAGGAGTGTCCCCTACGAGCAGTACTTC. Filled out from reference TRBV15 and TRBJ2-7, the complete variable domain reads DAMVIQNPRYQVTQFGKPVTLSCSQTLNHNVMYWYQQKSSQAPKLLFHYYDKDFNNEADTPDNFQSRRPNTSFCFLDIRSPGLGDTAMYLCATSRSVPYEQYFGPGTRLTVT.

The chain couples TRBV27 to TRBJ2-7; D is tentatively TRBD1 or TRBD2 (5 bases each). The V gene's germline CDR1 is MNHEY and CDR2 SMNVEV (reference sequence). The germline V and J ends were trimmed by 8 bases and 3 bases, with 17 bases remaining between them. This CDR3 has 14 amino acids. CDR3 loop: CASANGALGYEQYF. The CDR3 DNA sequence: TGTGCCAGCGCAAACGGGGCGCTCGGCTACGAGCAGTACTTC.

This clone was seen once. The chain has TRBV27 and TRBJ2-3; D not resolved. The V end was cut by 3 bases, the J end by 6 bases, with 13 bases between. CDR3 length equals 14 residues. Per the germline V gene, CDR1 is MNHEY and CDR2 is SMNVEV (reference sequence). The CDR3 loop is CASSFRPSSDTQYF. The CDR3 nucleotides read TGTGCCAGCAGTTTTCGACCGTCCAGCGATACGCAGTATTTT.

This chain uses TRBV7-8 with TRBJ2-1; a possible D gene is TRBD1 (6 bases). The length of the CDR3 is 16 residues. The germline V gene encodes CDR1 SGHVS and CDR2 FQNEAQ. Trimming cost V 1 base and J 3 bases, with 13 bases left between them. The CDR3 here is CASSLGTGIFYNEQFF. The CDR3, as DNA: TGTGCCAGCAGCTTAGGAACAGGGATCTTCTACAATGAGCAGTTCTTC.

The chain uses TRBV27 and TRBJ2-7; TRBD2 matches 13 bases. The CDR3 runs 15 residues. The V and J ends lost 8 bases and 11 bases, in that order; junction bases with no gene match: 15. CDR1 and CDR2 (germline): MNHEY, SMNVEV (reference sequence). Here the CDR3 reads CASGKLAGGPKDKYF. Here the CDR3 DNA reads TGTGCCAGCGGTAAACTAGCGGGAGGGCCTAAGGACAAGTACTTC.

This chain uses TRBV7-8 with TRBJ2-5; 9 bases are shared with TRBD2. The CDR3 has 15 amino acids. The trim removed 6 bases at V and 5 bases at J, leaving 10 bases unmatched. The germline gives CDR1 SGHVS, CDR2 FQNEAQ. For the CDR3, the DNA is TGTGCCAGCAGGAGTGGTAGCGGGGGCTGGGAGACCCAGTACTTC. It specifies CASRSGSGGWETQYF.